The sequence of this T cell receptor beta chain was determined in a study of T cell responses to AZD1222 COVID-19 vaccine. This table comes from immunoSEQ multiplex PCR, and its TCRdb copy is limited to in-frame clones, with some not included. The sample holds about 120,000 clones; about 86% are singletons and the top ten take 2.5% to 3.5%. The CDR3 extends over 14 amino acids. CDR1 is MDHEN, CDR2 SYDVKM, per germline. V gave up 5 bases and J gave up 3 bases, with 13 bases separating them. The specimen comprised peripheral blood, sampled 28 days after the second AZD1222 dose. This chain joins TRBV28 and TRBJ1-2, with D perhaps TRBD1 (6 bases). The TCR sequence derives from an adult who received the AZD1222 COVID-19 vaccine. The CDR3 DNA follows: TGTGCCAGCAGTCTTACAGGGATATACTATGGCTACACCTTC. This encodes CASSLTGIYYGYTF.